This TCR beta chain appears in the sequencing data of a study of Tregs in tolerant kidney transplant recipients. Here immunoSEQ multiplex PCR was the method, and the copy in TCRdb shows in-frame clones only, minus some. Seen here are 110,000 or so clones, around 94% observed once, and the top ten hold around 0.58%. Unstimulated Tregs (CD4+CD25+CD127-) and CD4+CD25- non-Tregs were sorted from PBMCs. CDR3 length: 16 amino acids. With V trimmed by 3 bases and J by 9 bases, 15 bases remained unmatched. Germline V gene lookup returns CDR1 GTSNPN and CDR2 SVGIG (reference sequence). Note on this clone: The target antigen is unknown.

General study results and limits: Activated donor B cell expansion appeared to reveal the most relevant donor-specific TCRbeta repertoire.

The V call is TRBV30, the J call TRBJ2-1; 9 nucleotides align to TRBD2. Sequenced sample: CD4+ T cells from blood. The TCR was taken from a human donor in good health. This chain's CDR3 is CAWSRYSGLAVSEQFF. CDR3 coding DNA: TGTGCCTGGAGCCGGTATTCGGGACTAGCAGTGAGTGAGCAGTTCTTC. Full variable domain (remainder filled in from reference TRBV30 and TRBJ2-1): SQTIHQWPATLVQPVGSPLSLECTVEGTSNPNLYWYRQAAGRGLQLLFYSVGIGQISSEVPQNLSASRPQDRQFILSSKKLLLSDSGFYLCAWSRYSGLAVSEQFFGPGTRLTVL.